This T cell receptor (beta chain) came from a study of T-cell reconstitution after alpha-beta-depleted transplantation in children. The study's findings and limits: When one year had passed after transplant, most T-cell counts and diversity came from newly produced T cells.

The TCRbeta library incorporated unique molecular identifiers. TCRdb re-analysed the PCR reads in MiXCR, keeping a single row per CDR3 protein. This sample has some 15,000 distinct CDR3 sequences, with approximately 5.1% found just once. This clonotype was found many times. The target antigen is unknown. CDR3 length: 16 amino acids. V lost 3 bases to trimming and J lost 6 bases, with 20 bases between them. The germline CDR1 and CDR2 sequences are SGHTA and FQGNSA. The sequence derives from a boy younger than 18 with acute lymphoblastic leukemia, due to receive a stem cell transplant. The chain combines TRBV7-2 with TRBJ1-2; D may be TRBD1 (5 bases). The material sequenced was PBMCs, taken before TCRalphabeta/CD19-depleted stem cell transplant. CDR3 sequence: CASSFKFRQTTHGYTF. The DNA of the CDR3 is TGTGCCAGCAGCTTTAAGTTCAGACAGACCACCCATGGCTACACCTTC.